One sample yielded the 32 T cell receptor beta chains listed below, sequenced in a study of OX40 agonist ivuxolimab in advanced cancers. This table comes from immunoSEQ multiplex PCR, and its TCRdb copy is limited to in-frame clones, with some not included. In the table there are 30,000 to 40,000 clones, approximately 90% of which are singletons. Material: CD4+ or CD8+ T cells sorted from blood, obtained in a trial of the OX40 agonist ivuxolimab. The receptor set was obtained from an adult with an advanced solid tumor such as melanoma, head and neck, liver or kidney cancer.

Only one count was recorded for this clone. This sequence joins TRBV27 and TRBJ2-1; 7 nucleotides line up with TRBD2. Losses at the gene ends were 5 bases for V and 2 bases for J; bases not matched to a gene: 9. CDR1 and CDR2 from the germline V gene are MNHEY and SMNVEV (reference sequence). The CDR3 consists of 16 residues. Here the CDR3 DNA reads TGTGCCAGCAGTCCCTCTCGGCGGGGGACCTACAATGAGCAGTTCTTC. It codes for CASSPSRRGTYNEQFF.

J is TRBJ1-5 and V is TRBV28, with unresolved D. This CDR3 has 15 residues. The V end was cut by 1 base, the J end by 1 base, with 8 bases between. Germline CDR1 is MDHEN and CDR2 is SYDVKM. CDR3: CASSLSWQSNQPQHF. The DNA for the CDR3 is TGTGCCAGCAGTTTATCGTGGCAGAGCAATCAGCCCCAGCATTTT. The full variable domain, in which reference TRBV28 and TRBJ1-5 provide the parts outside the CDR3, is DVKVTQSSRYLVKRTGEKVFLECVQDMDHENMFWYRQDPGLGLRLIYFSYDVKMKEKGDIPEGYSVSREKKERFSLILESASTNQTSMYLCASSLSWQSNQPQHFGDGTRLSIL.

This chain links TRBV7-2 with TRBJ1-6; the match to TRBD1 covers 12 bases. From germline, CDR1 is SGHTA and CDR2 FQGNSA. J was trimmed by 11 bases and V by 4 bases; bases with no gene match: 15. This CDR3 is built from 18 residues. The DNA of the CDR3 is TGTGCCAGCAGCTCCCCCCGGGGACAGGGGGCGATCGATCCACCCCTCCACTTT. Protein sequence: CASSSPRGQGAIDPPLHF. Based on the CDR3 plus reference TRBV7-2 and TRBJ1-6, the full variable domain is GAGVSQSPSNKVTEKGKDVELRCDPISGHTALYWYRQSLGQGLEFLIYFQGNSAPDKSGLPSDRFSAERTGGSVSTLTIQRTQQEDSAVYLCASSSPRGQGAIDPPLHFGNGTRLTVT.

This chain uses TRBV5-6 with TRBJ2-5, with a weak D call TRBD2 (5 bases). The V end was cut by 2 bases, the J end by 2 bases, with 10 bases between. Germline CDR1 and CDR2: SGHDT and YYEEEE. The CDR3 has 14 residues. In nucleotides, the CDR3 is TGTGCCAGCAGCTTCACCAGCGGACAAGAGACCCAGTACTTC. Amino acids: CASSFTSGQETQYF.

The chain has TRBV19 and TRBJ2-1; D is perhaps TRBD2 (6 bases). In germline, CDR1 is LNHDA, CDR2 SQIVND (reference sequence). The CDR3 length is 13 residues. Trimming stripped 5 bases from V and 6 bases from J, with 11 bases between. The DNA for the CDR3 is TGTGCCAGTAGTTCTCTGGGGGGCAATGAGCAGTTCTTC. Protein: CASSSLGGNEQFF.

This sequence joins TRBV10-3 and TRBJ2-1; the D gene is possibly TRBD1 (5 bases). This CDR3 contains 17 residues. Germline V lookup: CDR1 ENHRY, CDR2 SYGVKD. V lost 3 bases, J lost 5 bases, and 20 bases lay in between. The CDR3 DNA reads TGTGCCATCAGTGACCTGACAGATGTCGGCAATGACAATGAGCAGTTCTTC. This codes for CAISDLTDVGNDNEQFF.

This chain connects TRBV5-1 to TRBJ2-3; unclear D gene. CDR1 is SGHRS and CDR2 is YFSETQ in the germline V gene. The CDR3 covers 17 residues. Trimming pared 0 bases from V and 1 base from J, leaving 15 bases between. The CDR3 sequence is CASSLGGTPRGTDTQYF. The CDR3 nucleotides read TGCGCCAGCAGCTTGGGGGGTACCCCCCGGGGCACAGATACGCAGTATTTT.

V is TRBV5-8 and J is TRBJ1-1, with a weak D call TRBD1 (5 bases). CDR3 length: 13 residues. The ends were cut back, 0 bases at V and 8 bases at J, with 11 bases in the middle. Germline CDR1 and CDR2: SGHTS and YDEGEE. The CDR3 protein is CASSLVGPSEAFF. CDR3 bases: TGTGCCAGCAGCTTGGTGGGGCCAAGCGAAGCTTTCTTT.

About this clone itself: Germline is not matched at one junction end, which may reflect a read error. The genes are TRBV6-5 and TRBJ1-2, with D maybe TRBD1 (6 bases). Germline CDR1 and CDR2: MNHEY and SVGAGI. This CDR3 contains 12 residues. CDR3 region: CASSYSTGTPHF. The DNA for the CDR3 is TGTGCCAGCAGTTACTCGACTGGGACACCACACTTC.

This clone was detected only a few times. The genes are TRBV10-2 and TRBJ2-7; 10 nucleotides agree with TRBD1. J was trimmed by 6 bases and V by 3 bases; bases with no gene match: 5. The length of the CDR3 is 14 residues. Germline CDR1 is WSHSY and CDR2 is SAAADI. Here the CDR3 reads CASSDGTGVPEQYF. The CDR3, as DNA: TGCGCCAGCAGTGATGGGACAGGGGTCCCCGAGCAGTACTTC.

The chain has TRBV29-1 and TRBJ2-2; D is unclear. V dropped 6 bases and J dropped 5 bases, with 7 bases sitting between them. Germline V gene sequence: CDR1 SQVTM, CDR2 ANQGSEA. The CDR3 has 11 residues. DNA of the CDR3: TGCAGCGTAGCTAGAACCGGGGAGCTGTTTTTT. Translation: CSVARTGELFF.

This chain connects TRBV4-1 to TRBJ2-1; D may be TRBD2 (6 bases). The CDR3 length is 13 residues. CDR1 is MGHRA and CDR2 is YSYEKL in the germline V gene. The ends were cut back, 0 bases at V and 7 bases at J, with 7 bases in the middle. The CDR3 here is CASSQDAGNEQFF. The CDR3 DNA sequence: TGCGCCAGCAGCCAAGACGCGGGGAATGAGCAGTTCTTC.

The chain joins TRBV29-1 to TRBJ2-2, with D possibly TRBD2 on 5 matching bases. Germline values: CDR1 SQVTM, CDR2 ANQGSEA. Trimming shortened V by 4 bases and J by 5 bases, and 14 bases separated the two germline ends. CDR3 length: 14 amino acids. CDR3 residues: CSVVAESGTGELFF. CDR3 in DNA: TGCAGCGTTGTGGCAGAATCGGGGACCGGGGAGCTGTTTTTT.

This chain links TRBV9 with TRBJ2-3; a possible D gene is TRBD2 (6 bases). Trimming cost V 3 bases and J 4 bases, with 12 bases left between them. Germline CDR1 SGDLS, CDR2 YYNGEE. This CDR3 contains 14 residues. CDR3 loop: CASSGGGGADTQYF. CDR3 in DNA: TGTGCCAGCAGCGGGGGAGGAGGGGCAGATACGCAGTATTTT.

The rearrangement links TRBV27 to TRBJ2-3; D is unclear. The CDR3 length is 15 residues. Trimming took 6 bases from V and 1 from J, leaving 14 bases between them. Germline V CDR1 and CDR2: MNHEY, SMNVEV (reference sequence). Here the CDR3 DNA reads TGTGCCAGCAGCCCTGATCCGGGCGGCACAGATACGCAGTATTTT. Amino acids: CASSPDPGGTDTQYF.

V usage is TRBV11-2 and J usage is TRBJ1-4; no definite D call. CDR1 SGHAT and CDR2 FQNNGV come from the germline V gene. The CDR3 is made up of 13 amino acids. V lost 2 bases, J lost 8 bases, and 9 bases lay in between. CDR3 residues: CASSLWVDEKLFF. DNA of the CDR3: TGTGCCAGCAGCTTATGGGTGGACGAAAAACTGTTTTTT.

The chain uses TRBV27 and TRBJ2-7; 7 nucleotides match TRBD1. From germline, CDR1 is MNHEY and CDR2 SMNVEV (reference sequence). Trimming at V came to 2 bases and at J to 3 bases, leaving 10 bases not matched to a gene. The CDR3 loop spans 16 amino acids. CDR3 sequence reads: CASSLMGDSLFYEQYF. The CDR3 DNA is TGTGCCAGCAGTTTAATGGGGGACAGCCTCTTCTACGAGCAGTACTTC.

V and J are TRBV27 and TRBJ1-1, with 9 nucleotides matching TRBD1. The CDR3 is 14 amino acids. Germline V CDR1 and CDR2: MNHEY, SMNVEV (reference sequence). J lost 3 bases, V lost 5 bases, and 4 bases had no gene match. The CDR3 sequence: CASSPGQGYTEAFF. CDR3 in DNA: TGTGCCAGCAGTCCCGGACAGGGGTACACTGAAGCTTTCTTT.

This rearrangement joins TRBV27 to TRBJ2-4; TRBD1 or TRBD2 may be the D gene (5 bases each). The CDR3 is made up of 13 amino acids. The V gene lost 4 bases and the J gene lost 5 bases, with 9 bases spanning the gap. The germline V gene encodes CDR1 MNHEY and CDR2 SMNVEV (reference sequence). The CDR3 region is CASSSLGENIQYF. The CDR3 DNA reads TGTGCCAGCAGTTCCCTGGGGGAAAACATTCAGTACTTC.

This clone appeared many times. This chain connects TRBV4-1 to TRBJ2-5; no clear D. Between the trimmed V and J ends, which lost 0 bases and 4 bases, there was a span of 9 bases. The germline CDR1 and CDR2 sequences are MGHRA and YSYEKL. This CDR3 has 14 residues. The CDR3 protein is CASSQELIGETQYF. The CDR3 nucleotides are TGCGCCAGCAGCCAAGAACTGATAGGAGAGACCCAGTACTTC.

This chain uses TRBV11-2 with TRBJ2-7; no clear D. Germline V CDR1 and CDR2: SGHAT, FQNNGV. Trimming pared 3 bases from V and 2 bases from J, leaving 17 bases between. The CDR3 sequence is 16 residues long. The CDR3 DNA reads as TGTGCCAGCAGCTTGCCCTTCGAGTGGGCAGCCTACGAGCAGTACTTC. Translating it yields CASSLPFEWAAYEQYF. Full variable domain (rest looked up from reference TRBV11-2 and TRBJ2-7): EAGVAQSPRYKIIEKRQSVAFWCNPISGHATLYWYQQILGQGPKLLIQFQNNGVVDDSQLPKDRFSAERLKGVDSTLKIQPAKLEDSAVYLCASSLPFEWAAYEQYFGPGTRLTVT.

This chain uses TRBV27 with TRBJ2-5; 12 positions match TRBD1. Unmatched junction bases numbered 9, after V lost 5 bases and J lost 5 bases. Germline V gene sequence: CDR1 MNHEY, CDR2 SMNVEV (reference sequence). The CDR3 contains 16 residues. CDR3 nucleotide sequence: TGTGCCAGCAGTCCCCGGGACAGGGGGCTGGGGGAGACCCAGTACTTC. Encoded protein: CASSPRDRGLGETQYF.

This clone showed up just once. This rearrangement joins TRBV15 to TRBJ1-3; D perhaps matches TRBD1 (5 bases). Between the trimmed V and J ends, which lost 4 bases and 4 bases, there was a span of 11 bases. The CDR3 consists of 14 residues. Germline V lookup: CDR1 LNHNV, CDR2 YYDKDF (reference sequence). This CDR3 reads CATSMQGRGNTIYF. In DNA, the CDR3 is TGTGCCACCAGCATGCAGGGTAGAGGAAACACCATATATTTT.

The rearrangement joins TRBV19 to TRBJ2-3; 11 bases align to TRBD1. The length of the CDR3 is 16 residues. Trimming at V came to 7 bases and at J to 5 bases, leaving 11 bases not matched to a gene. Germline CDR1 LNHDA, CDR2 SQIVND (reference sequence). CDR3 in amino acids: CASTVQGGQGGDTQYF. The CDR3 DNA reads TGTGCCAGTACCGTCCAAGGGGGACAGGGGGGAGATACGCAGTATTTT.

The CDR3 DNA reads as TGTGCCAGCAGTTTATCCTGGGCCGGTCATCTCGATACGCAGTATTTT. Its translation: CASSLSWAGHLDTQYF. The chain combines TRBV27 with TRBJ2-3, with D unclear. V lost 0 bases and J lost 6, with 16 bases in between. The length of the CDR3 is 16 residues. Germline V gene data show CDR1 as MNHEY and CDR2 as SMNVEV (reference sequence).

The chain is built from TRBV7-8 and TRBJ1-3, with D uncertain. The CDR3 covers 14 residues. Deletions cut 5 bases from V and 2 bases from J, with 10 bases between. Looked up from germline, CDR1 is SGHVS and CDR2 is FQNEAQ. The CDR3 sequence is CASSHMVTGNTIYF. The DNA for the CDR3 is TGTGCCAGCAGCCACATGGTAACTGGAAACACCATATATTTT.

This chain uses TRBV5-1 with TRBJ1-1, with no clear D. V was trimmed by 0 bases and J by 8 bases, leaving 17 bases between them. The CDR3 is 15 amino acids. The germline V gene encodes CDR1 SGHRS and CDR2 YFSETQ. The CDR3 DNA sequence: TGCGCCAGCAGCTTGGACCGCTCGATTTTTGAGGAAGCTTTCTTT. Translating gives CASSLDRSIFEEAFF.

This clone was observed a handful of times. The chain employs TRBV7-8 and TRBJ2-7; unclear D gene. V was shortened by 0 bases and J by 1 base, with 7 bases between the two germline ends. Germline V gene lookup returns CDR1 SGHVS and CDR2 FQNEAQ. This CDR3 contains 14 residues. Here the CDR3 reads CASSLAVGSYEQYF. DNA for the CDR3: TGTGCCAGCAGCTTAGCAGTGGGGTCCTACGAGCAGTACTTC.

In its sample, this clone was seen once. Here the CDR3 reads CSVWKQGATGNTIYF. The CDR3 coding sequence is TGCAGCGTTTGGAAACAGGGGGCTACTGGAAACACCATATATTTT. This sequence joins TRBV29-1 and TRBJ1-3; 9 nucleotides line up with TRBD1. J was trimmed by 2 bases and V by 5 bases; bases with no gene match: 7. This CDR3 is built from 15 residues. From germline, CDR1 is SQVTM and CDR2 ANQGSEA.

The chain recombines TRBV7-9 with TRBJ2-3, with 12 bases fitting TRBD2. Germline loops: CDR1 SEHNR, CDR2 FQNEAQ (reference sequence). The CDR3 length is 18 residues. V gave up 5 bases and J gave up 2 bases; unmatched junction bases: 11. The DNA for the CDR3 is TGTGCCAGCAGCGCGTTGGTCGGACTAGCGGGACTCACAGATACGCAGTATTTT. It is translated as CASSALVGLAGLTDTQYF. Together with reference TRBV7-9 and TRBJ2-3, the CDR3 gives the full variable domain: DTGVSQNPRHKITKRGQNVTFRCDPISEHNRLYWYRQTLGQGPEFLTYFQNEAQLEKSRLLSDRFSAERPKGSFSTLEIQRTEQGDSAMYLCASSALVGLAGLTDTQYFGPGTRLTVL.

V and J are TRBV5-6 and TRBJ1-1; D call uncertain. The V gene lost 1 base and the J gene lost 5 bases, with 12 bases spanning the gap. Germline V gene data show CDR1 as SGHDT and CDR2 as YYEEEE. CDR3 length: 14 amino acids. The CDR3 DNA follows: TGTGCCAGCAGCTTGCTCACGGGATGGACTGAAGCTTTCTTT. Translation: CASSLLTGWTEAFF.

Worth noting for this clone: Being one base from a much bigger clone, this may be a read error. This sample includes further DNA sequences coding for the same CDR3. V is TRBV4-1 and J is TRBJ1-1; D unclear. The CDR3 has 13 residues. Trimming pared 2 bases from V and 1 base from J, leaving 5 bases between. In germline, CDR1 is MGHRA, CDR2 YSYEKL. CDR3 nucleotide sequence: TGCGCCAGCAGCCAATTGGAGAACACTGAAGCTTTCTTT. Protein sequence: CASSQLENTEAFF.